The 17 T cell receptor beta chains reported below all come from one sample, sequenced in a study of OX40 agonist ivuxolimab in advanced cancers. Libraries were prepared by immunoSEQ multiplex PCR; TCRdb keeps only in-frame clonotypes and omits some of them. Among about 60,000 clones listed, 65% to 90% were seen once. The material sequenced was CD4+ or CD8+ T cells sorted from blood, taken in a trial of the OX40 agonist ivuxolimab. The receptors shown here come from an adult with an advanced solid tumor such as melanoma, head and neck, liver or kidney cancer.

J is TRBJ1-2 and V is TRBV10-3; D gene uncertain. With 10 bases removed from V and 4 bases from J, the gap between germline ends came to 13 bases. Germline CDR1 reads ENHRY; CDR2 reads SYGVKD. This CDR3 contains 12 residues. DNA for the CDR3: TGTGCCACCCAAGATCCGAGCTATGGCTACACCTTC. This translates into CATQDPSYGYTF.

As DNA, the CDR3 is TGTGCCAGCAGTGTCATGGGACAGGTTACCTCCTACGAGCAGTACTTC. This translates into CASSVMGQVTSYEQYF. This chain connects TRBV6-1 to TRBJ2-7; 8 bases are a match to TRBD1. The CDR3 length is 16 residues. V shed 4 bases and J 0 bases; nucleotides not matched to a gene: 8. The germline V gene encodes CDR1 MNHNS and CDR2 SASEGT.

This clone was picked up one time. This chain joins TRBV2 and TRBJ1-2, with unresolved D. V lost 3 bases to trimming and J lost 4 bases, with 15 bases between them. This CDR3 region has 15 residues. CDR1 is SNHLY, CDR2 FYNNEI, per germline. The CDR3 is CASSDGLASLYGYTF. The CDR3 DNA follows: TGTGCCAGCAGTGACGGCCTAGCCAGTCTCTATGGCTACACCTTC.

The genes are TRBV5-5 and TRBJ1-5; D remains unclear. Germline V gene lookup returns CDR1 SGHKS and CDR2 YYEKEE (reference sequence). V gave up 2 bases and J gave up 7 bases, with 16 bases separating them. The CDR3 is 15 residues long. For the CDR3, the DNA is TGTGCCAGCAGCTTTCAGGCGGGTCTTGGCCAGCCCCAGCATTTT. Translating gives CASSFQAGLGQPQHF.

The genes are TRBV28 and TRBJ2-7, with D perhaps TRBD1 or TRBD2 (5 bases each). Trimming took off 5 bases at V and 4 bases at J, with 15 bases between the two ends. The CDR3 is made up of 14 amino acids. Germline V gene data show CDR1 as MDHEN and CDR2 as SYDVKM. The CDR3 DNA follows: TGTGCCAGCAGTACCACGGGGCTAACTTACGAGCAGTACTTC. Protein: CASSTTGLTYEQYF.

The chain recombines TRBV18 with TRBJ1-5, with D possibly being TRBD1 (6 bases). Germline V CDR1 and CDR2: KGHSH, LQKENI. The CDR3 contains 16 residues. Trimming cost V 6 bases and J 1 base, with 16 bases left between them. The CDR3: CASSPSRGGSNQPQHF. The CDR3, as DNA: TGTGCCAGCTCCCCTAGCCGGGGGGGCAGCAATCAGCCCCAGCATTTT.

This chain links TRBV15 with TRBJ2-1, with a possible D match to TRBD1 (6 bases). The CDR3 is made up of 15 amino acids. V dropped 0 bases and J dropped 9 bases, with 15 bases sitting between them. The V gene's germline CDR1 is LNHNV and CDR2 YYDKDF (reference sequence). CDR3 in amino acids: CATSRDRRKGGEQFF. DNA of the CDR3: TGTGCCACCAGCAGAGATCGGCGAAAAGGGGGTGAGCAGTTCTTC.

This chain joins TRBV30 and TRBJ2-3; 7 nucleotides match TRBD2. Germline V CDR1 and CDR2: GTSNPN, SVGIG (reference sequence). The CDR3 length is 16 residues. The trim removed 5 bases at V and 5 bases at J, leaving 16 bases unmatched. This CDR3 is CAWGMSKGLSGDTQYF. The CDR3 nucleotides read TGTGCCTGGGGGATGTCCAAGGGACTATCGGGAGATACGCAGTATTTT. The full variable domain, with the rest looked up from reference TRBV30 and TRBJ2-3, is SQTIHQWPATLVQPVGSPLSLECTVEGTSNPNLYWYRQAAGRGLQLLFYSVGIGQISSEVPQNLSASRPQDRQFILSSKKLLLSDSGFYLCAWGMSKGLSGDTQYFGPGTRLTVL.

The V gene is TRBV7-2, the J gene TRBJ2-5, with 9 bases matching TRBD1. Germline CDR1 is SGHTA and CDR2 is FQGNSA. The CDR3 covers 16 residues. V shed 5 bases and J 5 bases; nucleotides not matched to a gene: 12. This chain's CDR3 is CASSPGQGSYVETQYF. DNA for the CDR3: TGTGCCAGCAGCCCGGGACAGGGTTCGTATGTGGAGACCCAGTACTTC.

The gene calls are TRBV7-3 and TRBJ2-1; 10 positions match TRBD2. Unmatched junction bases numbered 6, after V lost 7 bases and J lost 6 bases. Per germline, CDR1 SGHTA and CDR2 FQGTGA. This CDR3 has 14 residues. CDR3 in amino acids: CASKATSGVNEQFF. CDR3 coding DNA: TGTGCCAGCAAGGCCACTAGCGGGGTCAATGAGCAGTTCTTC.

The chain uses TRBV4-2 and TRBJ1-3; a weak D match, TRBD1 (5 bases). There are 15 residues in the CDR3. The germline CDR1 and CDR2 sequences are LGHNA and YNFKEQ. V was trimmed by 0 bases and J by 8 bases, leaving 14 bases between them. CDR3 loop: CASSQDGHGRDTIYF. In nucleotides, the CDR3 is TGTGCCAGCAGCCAAGACGGACACGGCCGGGACACCATATATTTT.

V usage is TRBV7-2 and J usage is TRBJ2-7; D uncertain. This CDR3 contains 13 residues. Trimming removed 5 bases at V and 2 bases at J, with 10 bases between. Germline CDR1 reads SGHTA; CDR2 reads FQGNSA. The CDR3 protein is CASSTTFTYEQYF. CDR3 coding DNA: TGTGCCAGCAGCACGACTTTTACCTACGAGCAGTACTTC.

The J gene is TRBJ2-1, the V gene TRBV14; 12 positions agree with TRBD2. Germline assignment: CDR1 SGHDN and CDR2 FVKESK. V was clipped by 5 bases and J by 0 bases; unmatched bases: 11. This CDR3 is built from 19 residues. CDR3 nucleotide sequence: TGTGCCAGCAGCAGGACTCTAGCGGGAGGGTTCAGCTCCTACAATGAGCAGTTCTTC. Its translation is CASSRTLAGGFSSYNEQFF.

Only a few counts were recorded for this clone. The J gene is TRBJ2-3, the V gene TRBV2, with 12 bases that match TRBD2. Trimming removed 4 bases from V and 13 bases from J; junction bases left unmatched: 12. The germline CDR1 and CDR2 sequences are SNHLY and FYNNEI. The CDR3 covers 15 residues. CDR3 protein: CASSGTSGDHRREYF. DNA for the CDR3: TGTGCCAGCAGTGGGACTAGCGGGGACCACCGTCGGGAGTATTTT. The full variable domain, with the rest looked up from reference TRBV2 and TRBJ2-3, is EPEVTQTPSHQVTQMGQEVILRCVPISNHLYFYWYRQILGQKVEFLVSFYNNEISEKSEIFDDQFSVERPDGSNFTLKIRSTKLEDSAMYFCASSGTSGDHRREYFGPGTRLTVL.

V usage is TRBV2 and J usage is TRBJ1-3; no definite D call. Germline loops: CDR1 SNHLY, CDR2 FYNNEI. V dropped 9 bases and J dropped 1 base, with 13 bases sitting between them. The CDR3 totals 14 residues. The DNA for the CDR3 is TGTGCCAGGAGGACGCCGGGTTCTGGAAACACCATATATTTT. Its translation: CARRTPGSGNTIYF.

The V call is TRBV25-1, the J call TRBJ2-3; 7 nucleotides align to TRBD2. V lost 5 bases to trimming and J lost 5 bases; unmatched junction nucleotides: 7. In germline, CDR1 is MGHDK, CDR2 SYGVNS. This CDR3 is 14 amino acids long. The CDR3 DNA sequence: TGTGCCAGCAGTCCTTCTGGGGGGGGAGATACGCAGTATTTT. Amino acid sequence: CASSPSGGGDTQYF.

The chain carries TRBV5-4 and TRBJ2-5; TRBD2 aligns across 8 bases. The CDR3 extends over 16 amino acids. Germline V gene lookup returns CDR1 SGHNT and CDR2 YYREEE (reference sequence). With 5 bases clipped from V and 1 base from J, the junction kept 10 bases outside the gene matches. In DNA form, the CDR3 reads TGTGCCAGCAGTCCCACTGGGACTAGGTCCCAAGAGACCCAGTACTTC. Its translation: CASSPTGTRSQETQYF. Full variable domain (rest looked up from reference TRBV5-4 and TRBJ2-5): ETGVTQSPTHLIKTRGQQVTLRCSSQSGHNTVSWYQQALGQGPQFIFQYYREEENGRGNFPPRFSGLQFPNYSSELNVNALELDDSALYLCASSPTGTRSQETQYFGPGTRLLVL.